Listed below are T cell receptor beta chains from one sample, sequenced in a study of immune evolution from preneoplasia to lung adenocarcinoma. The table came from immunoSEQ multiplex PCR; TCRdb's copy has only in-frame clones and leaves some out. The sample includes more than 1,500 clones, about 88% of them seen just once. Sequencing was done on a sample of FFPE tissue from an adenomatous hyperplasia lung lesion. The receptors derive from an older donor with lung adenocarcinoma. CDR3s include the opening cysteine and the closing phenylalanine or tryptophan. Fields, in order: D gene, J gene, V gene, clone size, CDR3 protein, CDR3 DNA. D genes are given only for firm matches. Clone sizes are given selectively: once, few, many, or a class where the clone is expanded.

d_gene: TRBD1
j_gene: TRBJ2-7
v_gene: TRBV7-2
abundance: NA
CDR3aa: CASSRQGSEQYF
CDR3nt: TGTGCCAGCAGCCGACAGGGCAGCGAGCAGTACTTC

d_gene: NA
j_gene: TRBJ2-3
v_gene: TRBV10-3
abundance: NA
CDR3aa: CATQHRSTDTQYF
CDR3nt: TGTGCCACACAACATAGAAGCACAGATACGCAGTATTTT

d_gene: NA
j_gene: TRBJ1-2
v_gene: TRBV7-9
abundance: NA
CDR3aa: CASSSSFGVGGYTF
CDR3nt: TGTGCCAGCAGCTCGTCGTTTGGGGTTGGCGGCTACACCTTC

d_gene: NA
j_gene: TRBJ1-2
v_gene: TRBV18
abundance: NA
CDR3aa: CASSPGADDYGYTF
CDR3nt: TGTGCCAGCTCACCGGGAGCTGATGATTATGGCTACACCTTC

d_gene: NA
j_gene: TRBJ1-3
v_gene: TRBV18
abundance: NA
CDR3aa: CASSRPQVRDYSGNTIYF
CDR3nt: TGTGCCAGCTCACGACCACAGGTTCGAGATTACTCTGGAAACACCATATATTTT

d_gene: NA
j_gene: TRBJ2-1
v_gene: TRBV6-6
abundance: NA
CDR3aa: CASSYGTSGHEQFF
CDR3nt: TGTGCCAGCAGTTACGGGACCAGCGGGCATGAGCAGTTCTTC

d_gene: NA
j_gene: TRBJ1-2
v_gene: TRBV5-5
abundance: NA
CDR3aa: CASSLAGLNYGYTF
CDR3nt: TGTGCCAGCAGCTTGGCAGGGCTCAACTATGGCTACACCTTC

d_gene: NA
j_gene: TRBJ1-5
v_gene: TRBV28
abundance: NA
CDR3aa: CASSLLGGDQPQHF
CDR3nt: TGTGCCAGCAGTTTACTTGGGGGCGATCAGCCCCAGCATTTT

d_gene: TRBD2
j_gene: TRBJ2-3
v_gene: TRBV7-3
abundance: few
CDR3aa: CASTSGIDGDTQYF
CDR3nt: TGTGCCAGCACCAGCGGGATAGACGGCGATACGCAGTATTTT

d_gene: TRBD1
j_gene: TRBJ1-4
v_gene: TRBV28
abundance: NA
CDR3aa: CASRPATGRNEKLFF
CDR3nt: TGTGCCAGCAGACCCGCGACAGGGAGGAATGAAAAACTGTTTTTT

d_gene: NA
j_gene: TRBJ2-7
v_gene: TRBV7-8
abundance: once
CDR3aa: CASSPDGYYEQYF
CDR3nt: TGTGCCAGCAGCCCGGACGGTTACTACGAGCAGTACTTC

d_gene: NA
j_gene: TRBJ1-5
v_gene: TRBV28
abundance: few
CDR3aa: CASQQGGSQPQHF
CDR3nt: TGTGCCAGCCAACAGGGAGGCTCTCAGCCCCAGCATTTT

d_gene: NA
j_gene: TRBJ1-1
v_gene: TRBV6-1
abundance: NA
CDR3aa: CASSEAPALSTEAFF
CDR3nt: TGTGCCAGCAGTGAAGCGCCAGCCCTGAGCACTGAAGCTTTCTTT

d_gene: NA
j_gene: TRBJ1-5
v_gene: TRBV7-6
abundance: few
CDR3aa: CASSSHPNQPQHF
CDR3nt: TGTGCCAGCAGCTCACACCCCAATCAGCCCCAGCATTTT

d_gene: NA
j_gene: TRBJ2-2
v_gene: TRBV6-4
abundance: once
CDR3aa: CASSEADSYTGELFF
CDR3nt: TGTGCCAGCAGTGAGGCGGACAGCTACACCGGGGAGCTGTTTTTT

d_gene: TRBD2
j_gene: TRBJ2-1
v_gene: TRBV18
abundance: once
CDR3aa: CASSPPTSTEQFF
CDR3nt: TGTGCCAGCTCGCCCCCGACTAGCACTGAGCAGTTCTTC

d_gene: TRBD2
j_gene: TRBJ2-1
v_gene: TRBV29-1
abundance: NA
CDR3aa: CSAGGLWGGEQFF
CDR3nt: TGCAGCGCCGGGGGACTATGGGGGGGTGAGCAGTTCTTC

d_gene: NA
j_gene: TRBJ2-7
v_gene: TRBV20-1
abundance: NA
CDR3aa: CSALRGEQYF
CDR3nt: TGCAGTGCGCTCAGGGGCGAGCAGTACTTC

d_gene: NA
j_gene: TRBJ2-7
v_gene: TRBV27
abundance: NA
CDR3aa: CASSLRDNSYEQYF
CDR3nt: TGTGCCAGCAGTCTCCGGGACAACTCCTACGAGCAGTACTTC

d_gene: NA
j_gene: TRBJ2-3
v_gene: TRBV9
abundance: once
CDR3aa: CASSGWALPTDTQYF
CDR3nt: TGTGCCAGCAGCGGGTGGGCCCTCCCCACAGATACGCAGTATTTT

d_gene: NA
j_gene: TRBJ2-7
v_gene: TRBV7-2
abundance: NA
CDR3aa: CASSLGASGYEQYF
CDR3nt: TGTGCCAGCAGCTTAGGGGCCAGCGGCTACGAGCAGTACTTC

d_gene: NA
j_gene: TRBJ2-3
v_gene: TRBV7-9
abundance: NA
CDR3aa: CASSPGITDTQYF
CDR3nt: TGTGCCAGCAGCCCAGGTATCACAGATACGCAGTATTTT

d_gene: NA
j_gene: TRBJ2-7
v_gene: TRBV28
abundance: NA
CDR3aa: CASSRARPYEQYF
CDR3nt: TGTGCCAGCAGCCGCGCACGGCCTTACGAGCAGTACTTC

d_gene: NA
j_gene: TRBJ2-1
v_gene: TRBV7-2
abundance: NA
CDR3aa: CASSLSDYNEQFF
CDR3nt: TGTGCCAGCAGCTTAAGCGATTACAATGAGCAGTTCTTC